This T cell receptor (beta chain) is from a study of T-cell memory formation after mild COVID-19 (dated by TCRdb to the early 2020s). With respect to the entire study: Most TCR sequence clusters were specific to one of the two donors. Two young, previously healthy adult volunteers, one female and one male, were included in the cohort. Longitudinal TCRalpha and TCRbeta repertoire sequencing tracked T-cell clones expanding and contracting after mild COVID-19 in a couple of donors. The study at large found these results: Only a couple of mild cases were covered by the study, and larger cohorts that include severe cases with pre-infection samples were considered necessary. Clones contracting from day 15 to 85 had balanced CD4/CD8 phenotypes, while a second wave expanding from day 15 to 37 was biased towards CD4+. The detection of some responding clones in pre-infection memory suggests that pre-existing cross-reactive memory T cells joined the SARS-CoV-2 response. Contracting CD4+ clones appeared mostly in the CM and EM memory subsets, whereas CD8+ clones were enriched in EMRA. The second-wave clones that peaked on day 37 were not confirmed to be SARS-CoV-2 specific.

As regards this clonotype: Its antigen is still unknown. No base quality values were provided; no much bigger clone lies one nucleotide off.

TCRdb shows the sequencer as Illumina NovaSeq 6000. Using 5'RACE with constant-segment primers, TCRalpha and TCRbeta cDNA libraries were constructed, with sample barcodes and unique molecular identifiers added in the process. RNA was extracted from every sample with Trizol reagent. The libraries were amplified in two PCR steps, and the second step added a second sample barcode and Illumina TruSeq adapters. Sequencing of the libraries was done on an Illumina NovaSeq, producing 2 x 150 bp paired-end reads. The study's own analysis went as follows. Demultiplexing of reads and collapsing into UMI-guided consensus sequences were performed with migec v1.2.7. With mixcr v2.1.11, UMI consensuses were aligned to TRA and TRB V and J templates and assembled into clonotypes. Expanded or contracted clonotypes were those called significant by both edgeR and NoisET, with noise models trained on biological replicates. edgeR calls used a false discovery rate-adjusted p below 0.01 and a log2 fold-change threshold of 1. As an exploratory analysis of dynamics, PCA with hierarchical clustering was applied to max-normalized trajectories of the 1000 most abundant clonotypes. Each responding clone was given a CD4 or CD8 phenotype based on the CD4+ and CD8+ repertoires, which had been sequenced separately. Through fastp at Q25 and MiXCR, TCRdb rebuilt clones from the public reads, retaining in-frame beta chains. Every distinct CDR3 protein forms one entry, paired with its most common genes and DNA. The V and J calls shown here were made by TCRdb, not taken from the authors' results. The sample has 300,000 to 350,000 distinct CDR3 sequences on record, over 10% of them singletons. 20% to 25% of the sample comes from the top ten.

Trimming removed 3 bases from V and 6 bases from J; the gene matches leave 7 bases unexplained. CDR1 and CDR2 are drawn from the germline V gene: KGHSH, LQKENI. Reading from cysteine to phenylalanine, the CDR3 counts 15 amino acids. Just CDR3 DNA is preserved here, 45 bases in frame from base 1. Ficoll-Paque density gradient centrifugation was used to isolate PBMCs. Sample: PBMCs or a T cell subset sorted from them (not recorded which). The V and J segments used are TRBV18 and TRBJ1-2, with 10 bases matching TRBD1. The sequence was collected from a man aged 18 to 29 who had mild COVID-19 (a few samples of this study predate the infection). The sample titles of this study are shuffled in the database, so cell type and time point are left out; the donor was told from shared clones. The CDR3: CASSPTGQGLNGYTF. The DNA sequence is given as TGTGCCAGCTCACCCACGGGACAGGGGTTGAATGGCTACACCTTC.